Below are 27 T cell receptor beta chains sequenced from a single sample in a study of OX40 agonist ivuxolimab in advanced cancers. Profiling relied on immunoSEQ multiplex PCR, and the TCRdb table lists in-frame clones only, not all of them. The sample carries 48,000 or so clones, 85% to 90% recorded once. Here the sequenced sample was CD4+ or CD8+ T cells sorted from blood, taken in a trial of the OX40 agonist ivuxolimab. These receptors all come from an adult with an advanced solid tumor such as melanoma, head and neck, liver or kidney cancer.

This chain uses TRBV5-5 with TRBJ1-2, with D perhaps matching TRBD1 (5 bases). Trimming cost V 0 bases and J 5 bases, with 11 bases left between them. The CDR3 runs 14 residues. Germline CDR1 and CDR2: SGHKS and YYEKEE (reference sequence). In nucleotides, the CDR3 is TGTGCCAGCAGCTTGGAGGCAGGGAGGTATGGCTACACCTTC. Encoded protein: CASSLEAGRYGYTF.

V and J are TRBV5-1 and TRBJ2-7; D uncertain. The CDR3 sequence is 16 residues long. The V gene lost 1 base and the J gene lost 2 bases, with 16 bases spanning the gap. Per germline, CDR1 SGHRS and CDR2 YFSETQ. The CDR3 sequence is CASSLSETHLPYEQYF. In DNA, the CDR3 is TGCGCCAGCAGCTTGTCGGAGACCCACCTCCCCTACGAGCAGTACTTC.

The chain carries TRBV6-1 and TRBJ1-2; D is unclear. This CDR3 has 10 residues. From germline, CDR1 is MNHNS and CDR2 SASEGT. The ends were cut back, 3 bases at V and 4 bases at J, with 0 bases in the middle. This chain's CDR3 is CASSDYGYTF. The CDR3 DNA reads as TGTGCCAGCAGTGACTATGGCTACACCTTC.

This chain connects TRBV5-6 to TRBJ1-1; TRBD1 might be the D (6 bases). Germline V gene data show CDR1 as SGHDT and CDR2 as YYEEEE. The length of the CDR3 is 16 residues. Trimming took 0 bases from V and 1 from J, leaving 13 bases between them. The CDR3 region is CASSLVSGVTNTEAFF. Written as DNA, the CDR3 is TGTGCCAGCAGCTTGGTGTCAGGGGTCACGAACACTGAAGCTTTCTTT.

The V gene is TRBV7-6, the J gene TRBJ2-7; D is possibly TRBD1 or TRBD2 (5 bases each). Trimming removed 5 bases from V and 3 bases from J, with 11 bases in between. CDR1 is SGHVS, CDR2 FNYEAQ, per germline. The CDR3 is made up of 13 amino acids. CDR3 region: CASSVGTLYEQYF. CDR3 coding DNA: TGTGCCAGCAGCGTCGGGACGCTCTACGAGCAGTACTTC.

This chain uses TRBV7-3 with TRBJ2-5; D gene uncertain. The V gene lost 9 bases and the J gene lost 3 bases, with 20 bases spanning the gap. There are 15 residues in the CDR3. Germline values: CDR1 SGHTA, CDR2 FQGTGA. The CDR3 bases are TGTGCCAGTTTGCAAGCTGGGTGCGAAAAAGAGACCCAGTACTTC. Translating gives CASLQAGCEKETQYF.

The V and J genes are TRBV4-3 and TRBJ2-2; 7 bases match TRBD2. V gave up 4 bases and J gave up 4 bases; unmatched junction bases: 12. Germline CDR1 reads LGHNA; CDR2 reads YSLEER. The CDR3 is 17 residues long. CDR3 DNA: TGCGCCAGCAGCCTCGACCCGGGGGGTCGTGGCACCGGGGAGCTGTTTTTT. This sequence encodes CASSLDPGGRGTGELFF.

The chain recombines TRBV18 with TRBJ1-1, with D possibly matching TRBD1 (6 bases). Per the germline V gene, CDR1 is KGHSH and CDR2 is LQKENI. V shed 3 bases and J shed 4 bases, with 12 bases lying between them. The CDR3 is 14 residues long. This CDR3 reads CASSPTKGGTEAFF. For the CDR3, the DNA is TGTGCCAGCTCACCCACGAAAGGGGGCACTGAAGCTTTCTTT.

The V gene is TRBV19, the J gene TRBJ2-6, with D possibly being TRBD2 (5 bases). The CDR3 has 15 residues. CDR1 is LNHDA, CDR2 SQIVND, per germline (reference sequence). V was trimmed by 4 bases and J by 0 bases, leaving 7 bases between them. The CDR3 region has the DNA TGTGCCAGTAGTACCGGGGTCTCTGGGGCCAACGTCCTGACTTTC. Its protein product is CASSTGVSGANVLTF. Looking up the rest from reference TRBV19 and TRBJ2-6 gives the full variable domain: DGGITQSPKYLFRKEGQNVTLSCEQNLNHDAMYWYRQDPGQGLRLIYYSQIVNDFQKGDIAEGYSVSREKKESFPLTVTSAQKNPTAFYLCASSTGVSGANVLTFGAGSRLTVL.

The chain carries TRBV5-8 and TRBJ1-5; 8 bases map to TRBD1. Trimming at V came to 4 bases and at J to 5 bases, leaving 8 bases not matched to a gene. This CDR3 has 15 amino acids. CDR1 and CDR2 from the germline V gene are SGHTS and YDEGEE. In DNA, the CDR3 is TGTGCCAGCAGCCGGGGGGACAGGCGAGATCAGCCCCAGCATTTT. This translates into CASSRGDRRDQPQHF.

The chain uses TRBV7-2 and TRBJ2-3; TRBD1 matches 11 bases. The ends lost 5 bases at V and 0 bases at J; junction bases unmatched: 4. From germline, CDR1 is SGHTA and CDR2 FQGNSA. The CDR3 has 16 residues. The CDR3 is CASSQGTGGSTDTQYF. For the CDR3, the DNA is TGTGCCAGCAGCCAAGGGACAGGGGGGAGCACAGATACGCAGTATTTT.

The gene calls are TRBV15 and TRBJ1-2, with 7 bases fitting TRBD1. Unmatched junction bases numbered 7, after V lost 5 bases and J lost 7 bases. The CDR3 covers 13 residues. The germline V gene encodes CDR1 LNHNV and CDR2 YYDKDF (reference sequence). In DNA, the CDR3 is TGTGCCACCAGCGTCGACAGGGAGGGTGGCTACACCTTC. Translated: CATSVDREGGYTF.

V and J are TRBV7-2 and TRBJ2-5; 7 nucleotides align to TRBD2. The CDR3 has 15 residues. The J segment lost 3 bases and the V segment lost 1 base, leaving 5 bases of the junction unmatched. The germline CDR1 and CDR2 sequences are SGHTA and FQGNSA. CDR3 in amino acids: CASSLVSGLKETQYF. The CDR3 DNA follows: TGTGCCAGCAGCTTAGTTAGCGGGTTAAAAGAGACCCAGTACTTC.

The CDR3 spells CASRSEGWGYGYTF. As DNA, the CDR3 is TGTGCCAGCAGATCGGAGGGCTGGGGCTATGGCTACACCTTC. This chain links TRBV9 with TRBJ1-2; no clear D. This CDR3 region has 14 residues. The germline V gene encodes CDR1 SGDLS and CDR2 YYNGEE. With 5 bases removed from V and 4 bases from J, the gap between germline ends came to 15 bases.

The gene calls are TRBV11-2 and TRBJ1-1; 7 bases line up with TRBD1. Germline V gene data show CDR1 as SGHAT and CDR2 as FQNNGV. Trimming took 3 bases from V and 5 from J; bases not matched to a gene: 12. This CDR3 spans 16 amino acids. The CDR3 sequence is CASSFSHAGGATEAFF. CDR3 nucleotides: TGTGCCAGCAGCTTCTCACATGCAGGGGGAGCTACTGAAGCTTTCTTT.

This clone was detected only once. The chain carries TRBV5-1 and TRBJ2-1, with 8 bases aligning to TRBD1. Germline V lookup: CDR1 SGHRS, CDR2 YFSETQ. J lost 3 bases, V lost 4 bases, and 6 bases had no gene match. CDR3 length equals 15 residues. The CDR3 bases are TGCGCCAGCAGCATTGGGGACAGGAGCTACAATGAGCAGTTCTTC. Its translation: CASSIGDRSYNEQFF.

This sequence joins TRBV4-2 and TRBJ1-5; maybe TRBD1 (5 bases). Trimming cost V 1 base and J 4 bases, with 11 bases left between them. Per germline, CDR1 LGHNA and CDR2 YNFKEQ. The CDR3 loop spans 15 amino acids. In nucleotides, the CDR3 is TGTGCCAGCAGCCAAGTTGGGGACGGTAATCAGCCCCAGCATTTT. Residues: CASSQVGDGNQPQHF.

The V call is TRBV14, the J call TRBJ2-5; D remains unclear. Germline loops: CDR1 SGHDN, CDR2 FVKESK. The V end lost 0 bases, the J end lost 2 bases, and 7 bases lay between the germline ends. This CDR3 region has 14 residues. DNA of the CDR3: TGTGCCAGCAGCCAAGATACAGTACAAGAGACCCAGTACTTC. It codes for CASSQDTVQETQYF.

The chain carries TRBV5-5 and TRBJ2-1, with 8 nucleotides matching TRBD2. V gave up 3 bases and J gave up 7 bases; unmatched junction bases: 12. Germline values: CDR1 SGHKS, CDR2 YYEKEE (reference sequence). The CDR3 runs 16 residues. CDR3 protein: CASSYGEAGVRNEQFF. The CDR3 bases are TGTGCCAGCAGCTACGGAGAAGCGGGAGTTCGAAATGAGCAGTTCTTC.

The chain couples TRBV7-8 to TRBJ1-2; the D gene is possibly TRBD1 (5 bases). In germline, CDR1 is SGHVS, CDR2 FQNEAQ. V gave up 2 bases and J gave up 0 bases, with 7 bases separating them. The CDR3 is 14 amino acids. CDR3 region: CASSLRGSNYGYTF. The CDR3 nucleotides are TGTGCCAGCAGCTTACGGGGCTCTAACTATGGCTACACCTTC.

In nucleotides, the CDR3 is TGTGCCAGCAGTTACCAAACGACTGGCTATGGCTACACCTTC. It codes for CASSYQTTGYGYTF. The chain has TRBV6-5 and TRBJ1-2; D is unclear. The CDR3 extends over 14 amino acids. V lost 2 bases and J 4 bases, leaving 11 bases between the germline ends. Germline V gene data show CDR1 as MNHEY and CDR2 as SVGAGI.

The rearrangement joins TRBV18 to TRBJ1-2, with 7 positions matching TRBD1. The CDR3 spans 15 residues. The ends lost 3 bases at V and 6 bases at J; junction bases unmatched: 10. Germline V CDR1 and CDR2: KGHSH, LQKENI. In DNA form, the CDR3 reads TGTGCCAGCTCACCCTTAAGAGGGGGCGCGGATGGCTACACCTTC. Translated: CASSPLRGGADGYTF.

The CDR3 loop reads CASSPEGSGFVYGYTF. The CDR3 DNA follows: TGTGCCAGCAGCCCCGAGGGGTCAGGGTTTGTCTATGGCTACACCTTC. The rearrangement links TRBV5-6 to TRBJ1-2; TRBD1 is a possible D gene (5 bases). Germline CDR1 reads SGHDT; CDR2 reads YYEEEE. The length of the CDR3 is 16 residues. Trimming took 4 bases from V and 4 from J, leaving 20 bases between them.

V gene TRBV7-2 combines with J gene TRBJ2-1; D might be TRBD2 (5 bases). From germline, CDR1 is SGHTA and CDR2 FQGNSA. V was shortened by 5 bases and J by 2 bases, with 16 bases between the two germline ends. This CDR3 is 16 amino acids long. CDR3 region: CASSHDPALAYNEQFF. The CDR3 region has the DNA TGTGCCAGCAGCCACGACCCCGCACTAGCCTACAATGAGCAGTTCTTC. The full variable domain, completed using reference TRBV7-2 and TRBJ2-1, is GAGVSQSPSNKVTEKGKDVELRCDPISGHTALYWYRQSLGQGLEFLIYFQGNSAPDKSGLPSDRFSAERTGGSVSTLTIQRTQQEDSAVYLCASSHDPALAYNEQFFGPGTRLTVL.

This chain connects TRBV5-1 to TRBJ2-5, with D maybe TRBD2 (6 bases). Trimming took 8 bases from V and 5 from J, leaving 22 bases between them. Germline-derived CDR1 and CDR2 are SGHRS and YFSETQ. CDR3 length: 15 amino acids. For the CDR3, the DNA is TGCGCCAGTGCTTCTGACCTAACCCGGGGGGAGACCCAGTACTTC. It specifies CASASDLTRGETQYF.

V and J are TRBV4-1 and TRBJ2-6; TRBD1 aligns across 12 bases. Losses at the gene ends were 0 bases for V and 2 bases for J; bases not matched to a gene: 2. CDR1 MGHRA and CDR2 YSYEKL come from the germline V gene. This CDR3 contains 18 residues. CDR3 sequence (DNA): TGCGCCAGCAGCCAAGAGGGACAGGGGGCGACTGGGGCCAACGTCCTGACTTTC. Residues: CASSQEGQGATGANVLTF.

The chain uses TRBV4-1 and TRBJ2-5; D might be TRBD1 (6 bases). Trimming removed 2 bases from V and 3 bases from J, with 19 bases in between. The CDR3 contains 17 residues. Germline V gene sequence: CDR1 MGHRA, CDR2 YSYEKL. The CDR3 sequence is CASSQQGTLAGKETQYF. CDR3 sequence (DNA): TGCGCCAGCAGCCAACAGGGGACGCTAGCAGGGAAAGAGACCCAGTACTTC.